These T cell receptor beta chains were read from a single sample in a study of blood T cells in healthy people across ages. TCRdb re-derived calls from the 5' RACE reads in MiXCR, one entry per CDR3 protein. The sample has 650,000 to 950,000 distinct CDR3 sequences, about 42% seen once. The specimen sequenced was blood. The receptors originated from a man in his 60s in good health. Both conserved end residues are part of each CDR3. A D gene is named only where the DNA matches it firmly. A clone size is listed for some rows: how often the clone was seen (once, few, many), or a class if it is expanded.

J gene	clone size	D gene	CDR3 length	V gene	CDR3 DNA	CDR3 protein
TRBJ2-3	NA	TRBD1	12	TRBV7-2	TGTGCCAGCAGCTTCAGGGGGAACACGCAGTATTTT	CASSFRGNTQYF
TRBJ2-7	NA	NA	17	TRBV25-1	TGTGCCAGCAGTGGATATGTTGAAGACCCTCACTCCTACGAGCAGTACTTC	CASSGYVEDPHSYEQYF
TRBJ2-3	NA	NA	14	TRBV25-1	TGTGCCAGCAGTCCTAGGCTCGTGGCCGATACGCAGTATTTT	CASSPRLVADTQYF
TRBJ1-6	NA	NA	16	TRBV6-6	TGTGCCAGCAACTCGGGGATTTGGTCCTATAATTCACCCCTCCACTTT	CASNSGIWSYNSPLHF
TRBJ2-3	NA	NA	13	TRBV4-3	TGCGCCAGCAGTCAAGCCCTGTCCGATACGCAGTGTTTT	CASSQALSDTQCF
TRBJ2-5	NA	NA	15	TRBV24-1	TGTGCCACCAGTGATGGTGGGTACAGGCAAGAGACCCAGTACTTC	CATSDGGYRQETQYF
TRBJ1-2	few	NA	15	TRBV19	TGTGCCAGTAGTATAACGGGTACAGGGAACTATGGCTACACCTTC	CASSITGTGNYGYTF
TRBJ2-6	NA	NA	16	TRBV4-1	TGCGCCGGCAGCCAAGAGGGGAGCTCTGGGGCCAACGTCCTGACTTTC	CAGSQEGSSGANVLTF
TRBJ1-2	few	TRBD1	14	TRBV12-3/TRBV12-4	TGTGCCAGCAGTTCCACCGGGACAGGGGGCGGCTACACCTTC	CASSSTGTGGGYTF
TRBJ2-7	NA	NA	14	TRBV20-1	TGCAGTGCTAGAGTGGCCAGGGGTTCCCACGAGCAGTACTTC	CSARVARGSHEQYF
TRBJ1-1	NA	NA	14	TRBV4-1	TGCGCCAGCAGCCAAGATGTGGGGGGGACTGAAGCTTTCTTT	CASSQDVGGTEAFF
TRBJ1-4	once	TRBD1	13	TRBV15	TGTGCCACCAGAGGGACAGCGGGGGAAAAACTGTTTTTT	CATRGTAGEKLFF
TRBJ2-1	NA	TRBD2	17	TRBV7-6	TGTGCCAGCGGCTTTTTCTCTAGCGGGTCCGCCGGGGATGAGCAGTTCTTC	CASGFFSSGSAGDEQFF
TRBJ2-3	few	TRBD2	17	TRBV4-3	TGCGCCAGCAGCCAGGACGGGACTAGCGGGGGCACCAGCACTCAGTATTTT	CASSQDGTSGGTSTQYF
TRBJ2-6	NA	TRBD2	16	TRBV20-1	TGCAGTGCTCCGTACCAGGGAGGGGCGTTCGCCAACGTCCTGACTTTC	CSAPYQGGAFANVLTF
TRBJ2-7	NA	TRBD1	14	TRBV5-4	TGTGCCAGCAGCCACCGGGACAGCACCTACGAGCAGTACTTC	CASSHRDSTYEQYF
TRBJ1-1	NA	TRBD1	15	TRBV10-2	TGCGCCAGCAGCCATGACCCGGACAGGGGAGCTGAAGCTTTCTTT	CASSHDPDRGAEAFF
TRBJ2-7	NA	TRBD2	15	TRBV7-2	TGTGCCAGCAGATATAAGGCGGGGGGGGCAGACGAGCAGTACTTC	CASRYKAGGADEQYF
TRBJ2-7	few	TRBD2	13	TRBV5-1	TGCGCCAGCAGCTCGTTTAGCGGGTTCAAGGAGTACTTC	CASSSFSGFKEYF
TRBJ2-3	NA	NA	13	TRBV6-1	TGTGCGATGGGGGCCCTACGCACAGATACGCAGTATTTT	CAMGALRTDTQYF
TRBJ1-5	NA	TRBD1	13	TRBV5-1	TGCGCCAGCAGCGCACAGGGGCTGGGGCCCCAGCATTTT	CASSAQGLGPQHF
TRBJ2-5	NA	NA	15	TRBV12-3/TRBV12-4	TGTGCCAGCAGTACGCAGGTGTTGTTGTGGGAGACCCAGTACTTC	CASSTQVLLWETQYF
TRBJ2-5	NA	NA	13	TRBV4-3	TGCGCCAGCAGCCAAGATAAGGCGGGGGCTCAGTACTTC	CASSQDKAGAQYF
TRBJ2-7	NA	NA	14	TRBV20-1	TGCAGTGCTACGAGACCGACAGACTACAATGAGCAGTACTTC	CSATRPTDYNEQYF
TRBJ2-2	NA	NA	13	TRBV30	TGTGCCTGGAGTGTTCTGGGGGCCGGGGAGCTGTTTTTT	CAWSVLGAGELFF
TRBJ2-7	many	NA	11	TRBV6-6	TGTGCCAGCAGGAACCGTCGCGAGCAGTACTTC	CASRNRREQYF